The T cell receptor beta chain under discussion was sequenced for a study of CD8 T cells in Susac syndrome. Overall study findings and caveats: Clonal expansion did not appear in Susac syndrome CD4+ T cell repertoires.

The V gene end was trimmed by 6 bases and the J gene end by 7 bases; junction bases not matched to a gene: 10. Germline V lookup: CDR1 DFQATT, CDR2 SNEGSKA (reference sequence). The CDR3 is 14 amino acids. An input of roughly 0.5 to 1 ug of RNA was subjected to reverse transcription using random hexamers. One entry per CDR3 protein, called by TCRdb with MiXCR from the immunoSEQ multiplex PCR reads. The sample contains over 120,000 distinct CDR3 sequences, approximately 95% of which appear only once. Notes on this clonotype: What it binds is unknown.

V gene TRBV20-1 combines with J gene TRBJ2-3; 10 bases agree with TRBD2. Sample: CD4+ T cells from PBMCs. This receptor was taken from a human donor with Susac syndrome. The CDR3 here is CSARRTSGENTQYF. The CDR3 nucleotides are TGCAGTGCCCGACGGACTAGCGGTGAAAATACGCAGTATTTT.